The present TCR beta chain was sequenced within a study of T cell clonality in common variable immunodeficiency. General study points: CVID subjects shared fewer TCRbeta clones than healthy controls did. TCRbeta clonality was increased in CVID versus healthy controls. Links between repertoire features and CVID complications were heterogeneity-limited.

Only in-frame clones appear in the TCRdb table, and some are missing; sequencing was by immunoSEQ multiplex PCR. The sample presents roughly 30,000 clones, none singletons. The germline gives CDR1 SGHTA, CDR2 FQGTGA. This CDR3 has 15 amino acids. V lost 5 bases and J lost 4, with 17 bases in between. Points on this clone: Its antigen is undetermined. The CDR3 extends 3 residues past the end of the read, so its final part is completed from the germline J gene.

The sequence came from a person aged 18 to 69 in good health. The specimen sequenced was peripheral blood mononuclear cells. V is TRBV7-3 and J is TRBJ1-1; the D is unclear. The CDR3 protein is CASSPQPGSVTEAFF. The covered CDR3 bases are TGTGCCAGCAGCCCACAACCGGGGAGTGTCACTGAA. Complete variable domain (other parts from reference TRBV7-3 and TRBJ1-1): GAGVSQTPSNKVTEKGKYVELRCDPISGHTALYWYRQSLGQGPEFLIYFQGTGAADDSGLPNDRFFAVRPEGSVSTLKIQRTERGDSAVYLCASSPQPGSVTEAFFGQGTRLTVV.